This T cell receptor (beta chain) was identified in a study of T cell changes during pregnancy in multiple sclerosis. Sequenced by immunoSEQ multiplex PCR; TCRdb stores in-frame clones only, minus some. This sample yields about 120,000 clones, of which approximately 93% are seen a single time; 6.2% belongs to the top ten. Germline V lookup: CDR1 PRHDT, CDR2 FYEKMQ (reference sequence). There are 17 residues in the CDR3. Trimming took 1 base from V and 6 from J; bases not matched to a gene: 12. The sequence derives from a female donor with multiple sclerosis, enrolled in a pregnancy study. This chain links TRBV13 with TRBJ1-1, with 9 nucleotides matching TRBD1. Sequencing used peripheral blood, obtained before pregnancy. The CDR3 DNA is TGTGCCAGCAGCTTAGCGCAGGGAGGGACAGGGACCTCTGAAGCTTTCTTT. Translated: CASSLAQGGTGTSEAFF.